The subject of this entry is one T cell receptor beta chain. Its cognate antigen is unknown. CDR1 and CDR2 (germline): SNHLY, FYNNEI. CDR3 length: 15 residues. Trimming took 6 bases from V and 2 from J; bases not matched to a gene: 7. This entry is derived from a study of cytomegalovirus exposure and HLA in healthy donors. On the study more broadly: Per a later analysis, the approximately 600 first-cohort and 100 to 150 validation repertoires shared one platform.

Whole-study results and caveats: Investigators reported 150 to 200 TCR beta chains as tied to cytomegalovirus.

Sequenced by immunoSEQ multiplex PCR; TCRdb stores in-frame clones only, minus some. The sample yields about 220,000 clones, about 86% seen once. The V gene is TRBV2, the J gene TRBJ2-1; 7 bases match TRBD2. This clonotype was obtained from a man in his late teens or twenties in good health and CMV-seronegative. Sequencing used PBMCs. CDR3 nucleotide sequence: TGTGCCAGCAGGGAGCGCAGCGGGGCCTACAATGAGCAGTTCTTC. This encodes CASRERSGAYNEQFF.